These 8 T cell receptor beta chains were all obtained from the same sample, sequenced in a study of spatial heterogeneity in lung cancer. Time point here: blood at routine non-recurrence follow-up after resection. One entry per CDR3 protein results from TCRdb running MiXCR on the 5' RACE reads. Counted here are about 87,000 distinct CDR3 sequences, roughly 19% occurring once; the ten biggest clones make up around a fifth. Sample: PBMCs, taken at follow-up. All receptors come from a male donor with early-stage non-small cell lung cancer.

This clonotype was seen many times. The gene calls are TRBV3-1 and TRBJ2-1; no clear D gene. The CDR3 sequence is 14 residues long. The V end lost 4 bases, the J end lost 4 bases, and 11 bases lay between the germline ends. Per the germline V gene, CDR1 is LGHDT and CDR2 is YNNKEL (reference sequence). CDR3 DNA sequence: TGTGCCAGCAGCCCCCAGGCGCAGTACAATGAGCAGTTCTTC. Its translation is CASSPQAQYNEQFF.

V usage is TRBV7-9 and J usage is TRBJ1-2; the match to TRBD1 covers 8 bases. Germline CDR1 SEHNR, CDR2 FQNEAQ (reference sequence). Trimming removed 0 bases from V and 5 bases from J; junction bases left unmatched: 5. This CDR3 region has 15 residues. The CDR3 DNA is TGTGCCAGCAGCTTAGCTGACAGGGGAGTTTATGGCTACACCTTC. As protein: CASSLADRGVYGYTF.

The J gene is TRBJ2-1, the V gene TRBV6-2 or TRBV6-3, with D maybe TRBD2 (5 bases). With 10 bases removed from V and 4 bases from J, the gap between germline ends came to 17 bases. Looked up from germline, CDR1 is MNHEY and CDR2 is SVGEGT. The CDR3 spans 14 residues. This CDR3 reads CAISPSGDYNEQFF. CDR3 nucleotide sequence: TGTGCCATCTCCCCAAGCGGAGATTACAATGAGCAGTTCTTC.

In its sample, this clonotype is medium-sized (0.01 to 0.1%). This rearrangement joins TRBV20-1 to TRBJ2-7; tentative D call: TRBD1 (6 bases). V was shortened by 0 bases and J by 0 bases, with 9 bases between the two germline ends. CDR1 and CDR2 (germline): DFQATT, SNEGSKA (reference sequence). This CDR3 comprises 14 residues. CDR3 sequence reads: CSARDPQGSYEQYF. CDR3 bases: TGCAGTGCTAGAGACCCACAGGGCTCCTACGAGCAGTACTTC.

This clonotype was observed many times. The genes are TRBV12-3 or TRBV12-4 and TRBJ2-7; no firm D call. Trimming removed 3 bases from V and 6 bases from J, with 12 bases in between. The CDR3 spans 13 residues. CDR3 sequence reads: CASSFDGPPEQYF. The CDR3 nucleotides are TGTGCCAGCAGTTTCGATGGTCCGCCCGAGCAGTACTTC.

Of note for this clonotype: The junction departs from the called germline gene at one end, perhaps through a read error. The chain uses TRBV27 and TRBJ2-1; 8 bases agree with TRBD2. The CDR3 spans 16 residues. Germline CDR1 and CDR2: MNHEY and SMNVEV (reference sequence). CDR3 region: CASRLSSGLVGNEQFF. CDR3 in DNA: TGTGCCAGCAGATTATCTAGCGGGCTAGTTGGCAATGAGCAGTTCTTC.

In this sample, this clonotype turned up a few times. The V and J genes are TRBV5-1 and TRBJ2-7, with 7 bases that match TRBD1. V was pared by 3 bases and J by 0 bases, with 6 bases of the junction left unmatched. Germline values: CDR1 SGHRS, CDR2 YFSETQ. The CDR3 has 15 amino acids. The CDR3 DNA is TGCGCCAGCAGCTCCGGACAGGTCGGCTCCTACGAGCAGTACGTC. This codes for CASSSGQVGSYEQYV.

The rearrangement uses TRBV6-5 and TRBJ2-7; 9 bases agree with TRBD2. CDR3 size: 15 residues. V lost 2 bases and J lost 5; bases outside the gene matches: 7. Germline V gene sequence: CDR1 MNHEY, CDR2 SVGAGI. The CDR3 region is CASSYGVAGVNEQYF. As DNA, the CDR3 is TGTGCCAGCAGTTACGGGGTAGCGGGAGTAAACGAGCAGTACTTC.